The following is a T cell receptor beta chain sequence with its context. This entry belongs to a study of T cell responses to AZD1222 COVID-19 vaccine. The method was immunoSEQ multiplex PCR; TCRdb's version includes in-frame clones alone and lacks a portion of them. The repertoire consists of 90,000 to 130,000 clones, with approximately 89% occurring once and the leading ten covering approximately 3.1%. The CDR3 is 14 residues long. Per the germline V gene, CDR1 is MNHEY and CDR2 is SVGAGI. Trimming took off 0 bases at V and 4 bases at J, with 7 bases between the two ends. Material: peripheral blood, obtained on day 0 of MenACWY control vaccination. The genes are TRBV6-5 and TRBJ2-1, with D uncertain. The TCR was taken from an adult in good health. CDR3 DNA sequence: TGTGCCAGCAGTTACTCGGACGGATACAATGAGCAGTTCTTC. It specifies CASSYSDGYNEQFF.